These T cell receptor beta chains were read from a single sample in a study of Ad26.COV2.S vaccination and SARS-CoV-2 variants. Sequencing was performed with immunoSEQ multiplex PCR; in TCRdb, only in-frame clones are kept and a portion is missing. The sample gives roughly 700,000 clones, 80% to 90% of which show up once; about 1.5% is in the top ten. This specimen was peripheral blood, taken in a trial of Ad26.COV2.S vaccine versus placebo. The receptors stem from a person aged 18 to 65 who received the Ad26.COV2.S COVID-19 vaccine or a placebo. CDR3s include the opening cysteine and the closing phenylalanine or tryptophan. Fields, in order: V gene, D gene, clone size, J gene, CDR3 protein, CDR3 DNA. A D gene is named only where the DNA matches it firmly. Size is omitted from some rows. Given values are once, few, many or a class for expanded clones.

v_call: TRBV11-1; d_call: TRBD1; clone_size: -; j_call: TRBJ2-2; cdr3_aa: CASSLARTGWGTGELFF; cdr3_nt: TGTGCCAGCAGCTTAGCCAGGACAGGTTGGGGCACCGGGGAGCTGTTTTTT
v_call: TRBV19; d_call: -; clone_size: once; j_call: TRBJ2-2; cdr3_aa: CASSLASNTGELFF; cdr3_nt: TGTGCCAGTTCCCTCGCCTCGAACACCGGGGAGCTGTTTTTT
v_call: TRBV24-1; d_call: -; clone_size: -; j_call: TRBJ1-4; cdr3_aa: CATSDFAGVNEKLFF; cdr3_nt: TGTGCCACCAGTGATTTCGCAGGGGTTAATGAAAAACTGTTTTTT
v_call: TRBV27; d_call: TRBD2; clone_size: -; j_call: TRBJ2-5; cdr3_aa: CASSPSRLAETQYF; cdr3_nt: TGTGCCAGCAGTCCGTCTCGACTAGCGGAGACCCAGTACTTC
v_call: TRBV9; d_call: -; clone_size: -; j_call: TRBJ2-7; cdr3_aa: CASSALFGPRSEQYF; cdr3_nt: TGTGCCAGCAGCGCCCTTTTCGGGCCTAGGAGCGAGCAGTACTTC
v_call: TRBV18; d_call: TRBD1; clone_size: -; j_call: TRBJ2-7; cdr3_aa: CASSLIGTGSYEQYF; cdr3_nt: TGTGCCAGCTCCCTTATCGGGACAGGTTCCTACGAGCAGTACTTC
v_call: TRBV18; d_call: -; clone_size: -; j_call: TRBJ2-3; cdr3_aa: CASSPSRVRGDTQYF; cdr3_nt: TGTGCCAGCTCACCATCGAGGGTACGGGGGGATACGCAGTATTTT
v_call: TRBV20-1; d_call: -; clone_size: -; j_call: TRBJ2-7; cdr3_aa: CSAPTVREQYF; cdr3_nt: TGCAGTGCACCGACAGTGAGGGAGCAGTACTTC
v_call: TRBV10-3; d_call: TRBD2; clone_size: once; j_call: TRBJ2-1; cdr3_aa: CATTRTSGSYNEQFF; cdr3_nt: TGTGCCACCACGAGAACTAGCGGTTCCTACAATGAGCAGTTCTTC
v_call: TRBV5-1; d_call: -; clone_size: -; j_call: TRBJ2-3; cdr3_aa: CASSFRAGVGQTDTQYF; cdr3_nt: TGCGCCAGCAGCTTTAGGGCAGGGGTTGGTCAAACAGATACGCAGTATTTT
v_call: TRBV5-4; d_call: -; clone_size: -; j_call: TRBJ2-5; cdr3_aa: CASSPGSRRQETQYF; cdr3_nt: TGTGCCAGCAGCCCAGGGTCACGGCGACAAGAGACCCAGTACTTC
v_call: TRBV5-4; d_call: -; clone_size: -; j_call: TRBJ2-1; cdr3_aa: CASSPGQRTYNEQFF; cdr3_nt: TGTGCCAGCAGCCCCGGACAGAGGACCTACAATGAGCAGTTCTTC
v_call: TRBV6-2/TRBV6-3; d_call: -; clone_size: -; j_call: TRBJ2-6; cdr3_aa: CASSYTPGQGHTSGANVLTF; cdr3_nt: TGTGCCAGCAGTTACACCCCTGGGCAGGGCCACACCTCTGGGGCCAACGTCCTGACTTTC
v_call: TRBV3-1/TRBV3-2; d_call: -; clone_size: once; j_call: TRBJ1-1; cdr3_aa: CASSQDWAGRAFF; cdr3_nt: TGTGCCAGCAGCCAAGATTGGGCAGGGAGAGCTTTCTTT
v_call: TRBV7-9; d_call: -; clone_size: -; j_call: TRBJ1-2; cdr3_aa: CASSPDSNYGYTF; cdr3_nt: TGTGCCAGCAGCCCAGACAGTAACTATGGCTACACCTTC
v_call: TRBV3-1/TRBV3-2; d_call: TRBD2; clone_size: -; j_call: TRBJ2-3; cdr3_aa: CASSQDRGGGTDTQYF; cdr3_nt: TGTGCCAGCAGCCAAGATCGGGGCGGGGGGACAGATACGCAGTATTTT
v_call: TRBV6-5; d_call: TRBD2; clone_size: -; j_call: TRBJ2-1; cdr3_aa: CASSRTSGDNNEQFF; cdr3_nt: TGTGCCAGCAGTAGGACTAGCGGGGATAACAATGAGCAGTTCTTC
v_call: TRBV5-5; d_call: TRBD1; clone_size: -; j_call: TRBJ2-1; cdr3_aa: CASSFPQGAGNEQFF; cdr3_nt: TGTGCCAGCAGCTTCCCCCAGGGGGCTGGTAATGAGCAGTTCTTC
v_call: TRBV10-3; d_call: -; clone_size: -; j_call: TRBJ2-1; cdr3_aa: CAIRGGQNNEQFF; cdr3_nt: TGTGCCATCAGGGGGGGTCAAAACAATGAGCAGTTCTTC
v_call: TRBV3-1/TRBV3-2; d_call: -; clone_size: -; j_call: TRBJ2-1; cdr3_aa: CASSQSRGNEQFF; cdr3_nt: TGTGCCAGCAGCCAGTCTAGGGGCAATGAGCAGTTCTTC
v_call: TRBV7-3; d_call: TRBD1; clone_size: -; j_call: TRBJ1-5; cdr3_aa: CASSPSGGIGQPQHF; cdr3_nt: TGTGCCAGCAGCCCGTCAGGGGGCATTGGTCAGCCCCAGCATTTT
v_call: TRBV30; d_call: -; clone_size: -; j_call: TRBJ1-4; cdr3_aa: CAWSERNEKLFF; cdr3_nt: TGTGCCTGGAGTGAGAGGAATGAAAAACTGTTTTTT
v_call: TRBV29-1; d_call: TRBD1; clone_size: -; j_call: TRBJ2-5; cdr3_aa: CSVGATGFRETQYF; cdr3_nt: TGCAGCGTTGGGGCGACAGGGTTTCGAGAGACCCAGTACTTC
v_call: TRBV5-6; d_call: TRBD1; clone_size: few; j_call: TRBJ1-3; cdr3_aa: CASSRRQGAWYGNTIYF; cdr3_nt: TGTGCCAGCAGTCGCCGACAGGGGGCATGGTATGGAAACACCATATATTTT
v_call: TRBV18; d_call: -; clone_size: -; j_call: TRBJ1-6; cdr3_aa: CASSPSLAGLDSPLHF; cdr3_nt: TGTGCCAGCTCACCCTCGCTCGCAGGGTTAGATTCACCCCTCCACTTT
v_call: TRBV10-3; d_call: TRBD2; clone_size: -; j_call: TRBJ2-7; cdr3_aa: CAISEARSGEQYF; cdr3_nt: TGTGCCATCAGTGAGGCGCGTAGCGGGGAGCAGTACTTC
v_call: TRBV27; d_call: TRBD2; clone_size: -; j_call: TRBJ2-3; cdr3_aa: CASSSGGGVGNTQYF; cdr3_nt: TGTGCCAGCAGTTCCGGCGGGGGGGTAGGGAATACGCAGTATTTT
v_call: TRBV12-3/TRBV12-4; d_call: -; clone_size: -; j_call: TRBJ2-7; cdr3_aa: CASRRGLLGQYF; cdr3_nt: TGTGCCAGCAGGCGGGGCCTATTGGGGCAGTACTTC
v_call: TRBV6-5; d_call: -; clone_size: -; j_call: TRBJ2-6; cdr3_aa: CASQGTTGANVLTF; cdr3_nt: TGTGCCAGCCAGGGGACTACTGGGGCCAACGTCCTGACTTTC
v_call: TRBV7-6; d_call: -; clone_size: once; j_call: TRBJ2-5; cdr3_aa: CASSTRTVQETQYF; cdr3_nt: TGTGCCAGCAGCACCCGGACGGTCCAAGAGACCCAGTACTTC
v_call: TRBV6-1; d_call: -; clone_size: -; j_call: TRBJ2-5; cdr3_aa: CASSETPFFQETQYF; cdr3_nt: TGTGCCAGCAGTGAAACACCCTTCTTTCAAGAGACCCAGTACTTC
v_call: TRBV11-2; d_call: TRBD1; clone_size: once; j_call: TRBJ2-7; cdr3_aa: CASSLGSGGRYEQYF; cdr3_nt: TGTGCCAGCAGCTTAGGGTCAGGGGGTAGATACGAGCAGTACTTC
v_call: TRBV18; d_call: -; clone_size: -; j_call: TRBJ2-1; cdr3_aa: CASSPVPRNYNEQFF; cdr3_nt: TGTGCCAGCTCACCAGTTCCGCGGAACTACAATGAGCAGTTCTTC
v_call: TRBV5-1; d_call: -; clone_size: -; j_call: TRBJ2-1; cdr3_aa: CASSIREIYNEQFF; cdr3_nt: TGCGCCAGCAGCATCCGGGAGATTTACAATGAGCAGTTCTTC
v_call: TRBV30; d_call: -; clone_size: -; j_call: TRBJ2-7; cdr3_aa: CAWSGQGYEQYF; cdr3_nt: TGTGCCTGGAGTGGCCAGGGTTACGAGCAGTACTTC
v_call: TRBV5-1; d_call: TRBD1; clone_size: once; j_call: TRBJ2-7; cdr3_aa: CASSLYGTGFSEQYF; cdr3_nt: TGCGCCAGCAGCTTGTACGGGACAGGGTTCTCCGAGCAGTACTTC
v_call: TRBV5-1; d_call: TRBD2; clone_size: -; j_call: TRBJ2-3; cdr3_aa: CASSLESSGGSTDTQYF; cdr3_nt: TGCGCCAGCAGCTTGGAGTCTAGCGGGGGTAGCACAGATACGCAGTATTTT
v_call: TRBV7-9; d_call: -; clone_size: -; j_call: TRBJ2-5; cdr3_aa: CASSAQETQYF; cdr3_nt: TGTGCCAGCAGCGCCCAAGAGACCCAGTACTTC
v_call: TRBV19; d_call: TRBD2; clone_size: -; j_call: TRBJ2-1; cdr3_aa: CASSPGTSGRVTYNEQFF; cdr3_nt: TGTGCCAGTAGCCCCGGGACTAGCGGGAGGGTCACCTACAATGAGCAGTTCTTC
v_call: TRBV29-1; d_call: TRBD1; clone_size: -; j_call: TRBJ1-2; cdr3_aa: CSAGGQGVYGYTF; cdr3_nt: TGCAGCGCGGGCGGACAGGGGGTCTATGGCTACACCTTC
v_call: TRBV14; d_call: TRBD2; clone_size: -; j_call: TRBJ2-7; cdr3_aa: CASSQGGGRGEQYF; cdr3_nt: TGTGCCAGCAGCCAAGGGGGCGGGAGAGGTGAGCAGTACTTC
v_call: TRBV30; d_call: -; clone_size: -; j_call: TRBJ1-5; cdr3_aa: CAWSSGTDQPQHF; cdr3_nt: TGTGCCTGGAGTAGCGGTACGGATCAGCCCCAGCATTTT
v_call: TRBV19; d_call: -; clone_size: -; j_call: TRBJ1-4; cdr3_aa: CASSPVLPSEKLFF; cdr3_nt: TGTGCCAGTAGCCCGGTTCTACCGAGTGAAAAACTGTTTTTT
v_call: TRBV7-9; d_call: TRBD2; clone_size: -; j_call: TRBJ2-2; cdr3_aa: CASSRTSGNTGELFF; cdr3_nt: TGTGCCAGCAGCAGGACTAGCGGTAACACCGGGGAGCTGTTTTTT
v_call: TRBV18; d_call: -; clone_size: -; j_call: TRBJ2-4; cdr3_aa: CASSPRTGKNIQYF; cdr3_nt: TGTGCCAGCTCACCCCGGACCGGAAAAAACATTCAGTACTTC
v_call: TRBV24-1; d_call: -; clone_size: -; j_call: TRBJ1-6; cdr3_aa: CATSASYNSPLHF; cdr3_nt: TGTGCCACCAGTGCTAGCTATAATTCACCCCTCCACTTT
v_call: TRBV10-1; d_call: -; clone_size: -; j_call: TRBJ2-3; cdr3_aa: CASSEGRDTQYF; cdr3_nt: TGCGCCAGCAGTGAGGGCAGGGATACGCAGTATTTT
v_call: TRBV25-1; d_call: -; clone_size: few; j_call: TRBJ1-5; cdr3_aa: CASEAGKGNQPQHF; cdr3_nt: TGTGCGTCAGAGGCAGGGAAAGGCAATCAGCCCCAGCATTTT
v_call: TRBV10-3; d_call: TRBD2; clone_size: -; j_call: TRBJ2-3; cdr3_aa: CAISGPAGRQGTDTQYF; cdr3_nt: TGTGCCATCAGTGGCCCAGCGGGGAGGCAGGGCACAGATACGCAGTATTTT
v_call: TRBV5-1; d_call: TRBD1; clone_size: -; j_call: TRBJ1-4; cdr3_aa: CASSLTGEDEKLFF; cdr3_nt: TGCGCCAGCAGCTTGACAGGGGAGGATGAAAAACTGTTTTTT
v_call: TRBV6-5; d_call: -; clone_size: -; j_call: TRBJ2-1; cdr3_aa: CASSKTGTANEQFF; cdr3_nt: TGTGCCAGCAGTAAAACCGGGACGGCCAATGAGCAGTTCTTC
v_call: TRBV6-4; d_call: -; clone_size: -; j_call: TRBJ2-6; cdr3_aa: CASSDSTGASSGANVLTF; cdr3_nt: TGTGCCAGCAGTGACTCGACAGGCGCCTCCTCTGGGGCCAACGTCCTGACTTTC